This TCR beta chain was captured by sequencing in a study of regulatory T cells in long-lasting Graves disease. Study-wide points: Graves' patients with persistent disease showed TCR diversity lower than patients newly diagnosed.

This clonotype was found many times. Its target is unknown. The time point here: newly diagnosed GD, antithyroid drugs for less than 3 months. PBMC RNA was the source of the TCR library. Assembly of TCR beta libraries relied on iRepertoire HTBI primers together with Arm-PCR of CDR3 regions. TCRdb recomputed calls from the multiplex PCR reads with MiXCR, one row per CDR3 protein. The sample records about 440,000 distinct CDR3 sequences, approximately 15% being singletons. This same sample was also taken into another study, of T cells in Graves' hyperthyroidism and ophthalmopathy. That work states: Ophthalmopathy and stable hyperthyroidism were separated by a 13 V-J model.

The material sequenced was peripheral blood mononuclear cells (PBMCs), taken at new diagnosis, from a patient treated with antithyroid drugs. This clonotype was sampled from a woman in her 30s with Graves disease.

This CDR3 reads CAIKESGRAGEQYF. CDR3 nucleotides: TGTGCCATCAAGGAGAGCGGGAGGGCCGGGGAGCAGTACTTC. This chain links TRBV10-3 with TRBJ2-7, with TRBD2 matching 10 bases. This CDR3 spans 14 amino acids. CDR1 is ENHRY and CDR2 is SYGVKD in the germline V gene. Trimming took 7 bases from V and 7 from J; bases not matched to a gene: 10.